Following are 23 T cell receptor beta chains from one sample sequenced in a study of CD8+ T cells in alopecia areata. Indicated treatment: oral pan-JAK inhibitor, 5-10 mg twice daily. cDNA prepared by RNA extraction and subsequent reverse transcription served as the template for sequencing. Libraries were prepared by immunoSEQ multiplex PCR; TCRdb keeps only in-frame clonotypes and omits some of them. The sample carries roughly 200,000 clones, roughly two fifths recorded once. Sequenced here: CD4+ T cells sorted from blood, sampled at approximately week 30, from a patient treated with tofacitinib. The origin of the receptors is a human donor with alopecia areata.

This chain uses TRBV6-5 with TRBJ2-4, with a tentative D call TRBD2 (6 bases). CDR3 length equals 15 residues. The V end lost 6 bases, the J end lost 1 base, and 13 bases lay between the germline ends. Germline CDR1 and CDR2: MNHEY and SVGAGI. The CDR3 sequence is CASSGMEGAKNIQYF. The CDR3 DNA reads TGTGCCAGCAGCGGCATGGAGGGGGCCAAAAACATTCAGTACTTC.

The rearrangement joins TRBV5-4 to TRBJ2-2; D ambiguous. V was cut by 3 bases and J by 7 bases, with 10 bases left in between. The CDR3 has 13 amino acids. Germline V CDR1 and CDR2: SGHNT, YYREEE (reference sequence). DNA of the CDR3: TGTGCCAGCAGCTACCCTGGGGTCGGGGAGCTGTTTTTT. It is translated as CASSYPGVGELFF.

CDR3 coding DNA: TGTGCCAGCAGTGAGCCGACCGGAGCAGGCTACACCTTC. It yields the protein CASSEPTGAGYTF. The chain uses TRBV25-1 and TRBJ1-2; D not certain. Between the trimmed V and J ends, which lost 3 bases and 8 bases, there was a span of 13 bases. Germline V gene lookup returns CDR1 MGHDK and CDR2 SYGVNS. The CDR3 loop spans 13 amino acids.

The rearrangement links TRBV29-1 to TRBJ1-4; D ambiguous. Germline V gene sequence: CDR1 SQVTM, CDR2 ANQGSEA. The CDR3 is 12 amino acids. The ends were cut back, 5 bases at V and 6 bases at J, with 10 bases in the middle. The CDR3 DNA sequence: TGCAGCGTTAGGGCAGGAGATGAAAAACTGTTTTTT. Translation: CSVRAGDEKLFF.

The genes are TRBV6-5 and TRBJ1-5; D perhaps matches TRBD1 (5 bases). Germline V gives CDR1 MNHEY, CDR2 SVGAGI. CDR3 length equals 15 residues. V gave up 4 bases and J gave up 1 base, with 11 bases separating them. The CDR3 is CASSSIWGSNQPQHF. In nucleotides, the CDR3 is TGTGCCAGCAGTTCTATTTGGGGGAGCAATCAGCCCCAGCATTTT.

This chain links TRBV5-1 with TRBJ2-5; TRBD1 agrees at 7 bases. Germline loops: CDR1 SGHRS, CDR2 YFSETQ. Unmatched junction bases numbered 6, after V lost 0 bases and J lost 1 base. The CDR3 spans 16 residues. The CDR3 here is CASSLAYRGPQETQYF. DNA of the CDR3: TGCGCCAGCAGCTTGGCCTATAGGGGGCCCCAAGAGACCCAGTACTTC.

This clone was detected only a few times. The V gene is TRBV5-1, the J gene TRBJ2-7; 9 positions match TRBD1. This CDR3 is 14 amino acids long. The trim removed 4 bases at V and 1 base at J, leaving 3 bases unmatched. Germline values: CDR1 SGHRS, CDR2 YFSETQ. CDR3: CASSGGTGSYEQYF. Here the CDR3 DNA reads TGCGCCAGCAGCGGGGGGACAGGGTCCTACGAGCAGTACTTC.

The chain uses TRBV5-1 and TRBJ2-7, with 9 bases lining up with TRBD1. This CDR3 has 15 amino acids. CDR1 and CDR2 from the germline V gene are SGHRS and YFSETQ. With 3 bases clipped from V and 3 bases from J, the junction kept 7 bases outside the gene matches. The CDR3 sequence: CASSSTGGPFYEQYF. For the CDR3, the DNA is TGCGCCAGCAGCTCCACAGGGGGCCCATTCTACGAGCAGTACTTC.

This clone has more than one count but fewer than ten. The V gene is TRBV7-2, the J gene TRBJ2-2; D remains unclear. Germline CDR1 is SGHTA and CDR2 is FQGNSA. V shed 3 bases and J shed 1 base, with 6 bases lying between them. The CDR3 totals 14 residues. As DNA, the CDR3 is TGTGCCAGCAGCTTGGGAAGGAACACCGGGGAGCTGTTTTTT. This translates into CASSLGRNTGELFF.

The genes are TRBV20-1 and TRBJ2-5; D call uncertain. Trimming shortened V by 4 bases and J by 4 bases, and 7 bases separated the two germline ends. Germline values: CDR1 DFQATT, CDR2 SNEGSKA (reference sequence). This CDR3 is built from 11 residues. CDR3 coding DNA: TGCAGTGCTATAAGAGGAGAGACCCAGTACTTC. It is translated as CSAIRGETQYF.

The V and J genes are TRBV28 and TRBJ2-5; D unresolved. Germline CDR1 and CDR2: MDHEN and SYDVKM. The ends were cut back, 5 bases at V and 4 bases at J, with 14 bases in the middle. The CDR3 runs to 14 residues. The CDR3 loop is CASSPGSTGETQYF. CDR3 nucleotides: TGTGCCAGCAGTCCCGGCAGTACGGGAGAGACCCAGTACTTC.

In this sample, this clone turned up a few times. The V call is TRBV6-1, the J call TRBJ1-4; TRBD1 might be the D (5 bases). Germline CDR1 is MNHNS and CDR2 is SASEGT. The CDR3 has 16 amino acids. Between the trimmed V and J ends, which lost 0 bases and 5 bases, there was a span of 13 bases. CDR3 DNA: TGTGCCAGCAGTGAAGCGCTCGGGGCCGCAAATGAAAAACTGTTTTTT. Protein sequence: CASSEALGAANEKLFF.

This clone came up a few times. The rearrangement joins TRBV7-6 to TRBJ2-2; D is ambiguous. The CDR3 contains 13 residues. With 5 bases removed from V and 0 bases from J, the gap between germline ends came to 4 bases. Per the germline V gene, CDR1 is SGHVS and CDR2 is FNYEAQ. CDR3 residues: CASSPTNTGELFF. CDR3 nucleotides: TGTGCCAGCAGCCCTACGAACACCGGGGAGCTGTTTTTT.

This clone came up a few times. The J gene is TRBJ1-2, the V gene TRBV6-1; no reliable D call. Between the trimmed V and J ends, which lost 1 base and 7 bases, there was a span of 13 bases. This CDR3 has 14 amino acids. The germline gives CDR1 MNHNS, CDR2 SASEGT. CDR3 in amino acids: CASSEVVSSIGYTF. The CDR3 coding sequence is TGTGCCAGCAGTGAAGTAGTCAGCTCTATTGGCTACACCTTC.

The chain recombines TRBV30 with TRBJ1-2, with TRBD1 matching 8 bases. There are 15 residues in the CDR3. Germline CDR1 reads GTSNPN; CDR2 reads SVGIG (reference sequence). The V gene end was trimmed by 5 bases and the J gene end by 2 bases; junction bases not matched to a gene: 10. CDR3 in amino acids: CAWGRQGSENYGYTF. The CDR3 DNA is TGTGCCTGGGGTCGACAGGGGAGTGAGAACTATGGCTACACCTTC.

This clone came up many times. The chain is built from TRBV7-8 and TRBJ2-6; TRBD1 is a possible D gene (6 bases). V gave up 5 bases and J gave up 3 bases, with 20 bases separating them. The CDR3 contains 18 residues. Germline values: CDR1 SGHVS, CDR2 FQNEAQ. CDR3 nucleotide sequence: TGTGCCAGCAGCCCCCCAAAATGGGGGCGCAATGGGGCCAACGTCCTGACTTTC. It is translated as CASSPPKWGRNGANVLTF. Using reference TRBV7-8 and TRBJ2-6 for the parts outside the CDR3, the full variable domain is GAGVSQSPRYKVAKRGQDVALRCDPISGHVSLFWYQQALGQGPEFLTYFQNEAQLDKSGLPSDRFFAERPEGSVSTLKIQRTQQEDSAVYLCASSPPKWGRNGANVLTFGAGSRLTVL.

V gene TRBV27 combines with J gene TRBJ1-5; possible D gene TRBD1, 5 bases. Germline values: CDR1 MNHEY, CDR2 SMNVEV (reference sequence). This CDR3 spans 12 amino acids. Trimming removed 11 bases at V and 9 bases at J, with 17 bases between. In nucleotides, the CDR3 is TGTGCCTCCGGGGGGTCCTCGCGGCCCCAGCATTTT. Translating it yields CASGGSSRPQHF.

This clone occurred a few times. This chain links TRBV7-2 with TRBJ2-3; D is ambiguous. CDR3 length equals 16 residues. CDR1 is SGHTA and CDR2 is FQGNSA in the germline V gene. Trimming left V 3 bases short and J 2 bases short, with 15 bases between. Here the CDR3 reads CASSLSPGLLTDTQYF. The CDR3, as DNA: TGTGCCAGCAGCTTGAGTCCCGGCTTACTCACAGATACGCAGTATTTT.

V and J are TRBV30 and TRBJ1-2; 7 bases align to TRBD1. Germline V gene sequence: CDR1 GTSNPN, CDR2 SVGIG (reference sequence). Trimming removed 5 bases from V and 2 bases from J; junction bases left unmatched: 11. The CDR3 covers 15 residues. This chain's CDR3 is CAWSHNRGWNYGYTF. The CDR3, as DNA: TGTGCCTGGTCCCATAACAGGGGCTGGAACTATGGCTACACCTTC.

This clone has more than one count but fewer than ten. The chain recombines TRBV20-1 with TRBJ1-2; D possibly corresponds to TRBD1 (5 bases). V lost 2 bases and J 7 bases, leaving 8 bases between the germline ends. Germline values: CDR1 DFQATT, CDR2 SNEGSKA (reference sequence). CDR3 size: 11 residues. The CDR3, as DNA: TGCAGTGCTAGACAGGGCAGTGGCTACACCTTC. It codes for CSARQGSGYTF.

V is TRBV9 and J is TRBJ2-1; TRBD1 matches 10 bases. The germline CDR1 and CDR2 sequences are SGDLS and YYNGEE. The V gene end was trimmed by 2 bases and the J gene end by 5 bases; junction bases not matched to a gene: 4. CDR3 length: 15 residues. CDR3 amino acids: CASSVAGTGDNEQFF. CDR3 sequence (DNA): TGTGCCAGCAGCGTCGCCGGGACAGGGGACAATGAGCAGTTCTTC.

The chain uses TRBV30 and TRBJ2-5; perhaps TRBD2 as D (6 bases). The V end was cut by 3 bases, the J end by 5 bases, with 10 bases between. The germline V gene encodes CDR1 GTSNPN and CDR2 SVGIG (reference sequence). This CDR3 comprises 12 residues. CDR3 in DNA: TGTGCCTGGAGCAATGGGGGGGAGACCCAGTACTTC. Its protein product is CAWSNGGETQYF.

The chain carries TRBV6-1 and TRBJ1-3, with D possibly being TRBD1 (6 bases). V was trimmed by 5 bases and J by 9 bases, leaving 20 bases between them. Germline CDR1 and CDR2: MNHNS and SASEGT. The CDR3 covers 15 residues. The CDR3 here is CASSPTKGGISTIYF. The DNA for the CDR3 is TGTGCCAGCAGTCCAACAAAGGGGGGAATCAGCACCATATATTTT.